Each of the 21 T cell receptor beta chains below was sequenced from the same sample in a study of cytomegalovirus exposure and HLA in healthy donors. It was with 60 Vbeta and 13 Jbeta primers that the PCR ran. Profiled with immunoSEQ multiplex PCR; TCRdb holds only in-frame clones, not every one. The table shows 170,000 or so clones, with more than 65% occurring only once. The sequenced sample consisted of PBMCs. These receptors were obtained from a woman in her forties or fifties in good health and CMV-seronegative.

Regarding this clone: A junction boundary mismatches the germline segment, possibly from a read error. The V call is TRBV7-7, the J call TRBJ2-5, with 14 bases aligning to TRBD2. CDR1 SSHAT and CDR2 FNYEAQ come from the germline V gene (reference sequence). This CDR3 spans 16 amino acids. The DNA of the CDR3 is TGTGCTAGCAGCCGGACTAGCGGGGGGATCCAAGAGACCCAGTACTTC. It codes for CASSRTSGGIQETQYF.

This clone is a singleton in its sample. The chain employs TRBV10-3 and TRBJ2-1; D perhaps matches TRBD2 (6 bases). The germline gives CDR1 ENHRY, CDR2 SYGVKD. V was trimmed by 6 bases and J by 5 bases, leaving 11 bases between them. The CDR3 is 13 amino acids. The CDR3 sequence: CAIRAGLNNEQFF. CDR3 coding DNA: TGTGCCATCAGGGCGGGACTTAACAATGAGCAGTTCTTC.

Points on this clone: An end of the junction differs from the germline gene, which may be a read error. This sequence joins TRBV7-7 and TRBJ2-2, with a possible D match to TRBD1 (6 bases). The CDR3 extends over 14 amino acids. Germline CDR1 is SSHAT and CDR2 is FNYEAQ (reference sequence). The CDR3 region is CASTPQGNTGELFF. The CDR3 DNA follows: TGTGCTAGCACCCCACAGGGCAACACCGGGGAGCTGTTTTTT.

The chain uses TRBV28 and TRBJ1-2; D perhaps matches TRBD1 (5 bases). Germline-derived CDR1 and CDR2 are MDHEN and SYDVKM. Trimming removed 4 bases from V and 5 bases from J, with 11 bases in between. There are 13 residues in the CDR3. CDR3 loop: CASSSGGFYGYTF. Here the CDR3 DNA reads TGTGCCAGCAGTTCGGGGGGTTTTTATGGCTACACCTTC.

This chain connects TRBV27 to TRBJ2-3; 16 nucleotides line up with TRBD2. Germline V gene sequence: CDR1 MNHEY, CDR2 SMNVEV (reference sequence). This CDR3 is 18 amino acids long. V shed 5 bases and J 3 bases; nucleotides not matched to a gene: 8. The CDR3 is CASSPPGLAGGKTDTQYF. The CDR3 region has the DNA TGTGCCAGCAGTCCGCCGGGACTAGCGGGAGGGAAGACAGATACGCAGTATTTT.

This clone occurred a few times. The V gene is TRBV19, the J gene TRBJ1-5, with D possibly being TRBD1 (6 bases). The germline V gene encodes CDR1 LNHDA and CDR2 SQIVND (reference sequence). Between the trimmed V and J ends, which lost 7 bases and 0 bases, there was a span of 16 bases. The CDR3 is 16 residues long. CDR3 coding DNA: TGTGCCAGTATCCAGGACAGTAAATATAGCAATCAGCCCCAGCATTTT. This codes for CASIQDSKYSNQPQHF.

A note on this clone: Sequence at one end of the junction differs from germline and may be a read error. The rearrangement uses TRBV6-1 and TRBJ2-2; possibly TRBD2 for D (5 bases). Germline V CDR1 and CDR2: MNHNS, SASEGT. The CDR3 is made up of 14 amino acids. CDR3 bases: TGTGCCAGCAGTGAAAGGAGGAGCACCAGGGAGCTGTTTTTT. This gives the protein CASSERRSTRELFF.

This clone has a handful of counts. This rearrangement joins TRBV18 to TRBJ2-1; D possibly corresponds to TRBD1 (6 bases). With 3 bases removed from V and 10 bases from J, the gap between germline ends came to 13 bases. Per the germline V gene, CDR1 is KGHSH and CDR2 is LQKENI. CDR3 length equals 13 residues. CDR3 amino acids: CASSPFGQIEQFF. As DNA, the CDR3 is TGTGCCAGCTCACCTTTCGGACAGATCGAGCAGTTCTTC.

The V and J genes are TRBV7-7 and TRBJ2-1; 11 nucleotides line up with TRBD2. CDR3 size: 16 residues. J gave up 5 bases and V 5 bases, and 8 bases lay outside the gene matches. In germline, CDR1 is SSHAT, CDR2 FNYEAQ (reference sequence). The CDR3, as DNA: TGTGCCAGCAGCGCTGGGGTAGCGGGAGGGGACAATGAGCAGTTCTTC. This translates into CASSAGVAGGDNEQFF.

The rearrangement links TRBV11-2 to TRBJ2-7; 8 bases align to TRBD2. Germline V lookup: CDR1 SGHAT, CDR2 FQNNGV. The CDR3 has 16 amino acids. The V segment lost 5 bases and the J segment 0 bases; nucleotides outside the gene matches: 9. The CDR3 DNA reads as TGTGCCAGCAGCCTTACTAGCGGACCGATCTCCTACGAGCAGTACTTC. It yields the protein CASSLTSGPISYEQYF.

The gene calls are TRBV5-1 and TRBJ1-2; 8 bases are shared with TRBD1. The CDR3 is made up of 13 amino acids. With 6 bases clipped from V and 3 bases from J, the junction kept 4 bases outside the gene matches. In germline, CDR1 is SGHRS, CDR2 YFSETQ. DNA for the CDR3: TGCGCCAGCACCCAGACAGGGGACTATGGCTACACCTTC. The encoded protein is CASTQTGDYGYTF.

Written as DNA, the CDR3 is TGTGCCAGCAGCTCCGGGGGGTCCTACGAGCAGTACTTC. This encodes CASSSGGSYEQYF. The V call is TRBV11-2, the J call TRBJ2-7, with TRBD2 matching 7 bases. The CDR3 length is 13 residues. J gave up 1 base and V 4 bases, and 1 base lay outside the gene matches. Germline loops: CDR1 SGHAT, CDR2 FQNNGV.

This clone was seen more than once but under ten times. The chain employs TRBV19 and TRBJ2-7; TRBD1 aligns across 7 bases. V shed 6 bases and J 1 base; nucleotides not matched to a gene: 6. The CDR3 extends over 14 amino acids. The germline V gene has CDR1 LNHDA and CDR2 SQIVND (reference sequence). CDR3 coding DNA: TGTGCCAGTAGCCGGACAGGTACATCCTACGAGCAGTACTTC. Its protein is CASSRTGTSYEQYF.

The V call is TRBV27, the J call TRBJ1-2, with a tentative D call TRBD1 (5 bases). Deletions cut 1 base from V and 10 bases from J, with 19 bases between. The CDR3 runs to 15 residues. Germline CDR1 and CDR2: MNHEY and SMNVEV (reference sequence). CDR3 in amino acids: CASSLFSGGNQFYTF. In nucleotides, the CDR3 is TGTGCCAGCAGTTTATTCTCTGGGGGGAATCAATTCTACACCTTC.

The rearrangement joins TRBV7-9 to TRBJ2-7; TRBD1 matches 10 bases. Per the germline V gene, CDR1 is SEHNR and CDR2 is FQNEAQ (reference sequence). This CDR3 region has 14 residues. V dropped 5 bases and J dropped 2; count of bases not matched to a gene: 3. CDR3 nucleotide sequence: TGTGCCAGCAGCCCCGGGACAGGGGCCTACGAGCAGTACTTC. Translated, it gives CASSPGTGAYEQYF.

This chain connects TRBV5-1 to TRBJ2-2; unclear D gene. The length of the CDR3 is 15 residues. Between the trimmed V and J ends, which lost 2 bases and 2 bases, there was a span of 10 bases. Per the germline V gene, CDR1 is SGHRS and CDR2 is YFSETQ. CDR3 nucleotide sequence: TGCGCCAGCAGCTTTTATCAGGCCAACACCGGGGAGCTGTTTTTT. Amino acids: CASSFYQANTGELFF.

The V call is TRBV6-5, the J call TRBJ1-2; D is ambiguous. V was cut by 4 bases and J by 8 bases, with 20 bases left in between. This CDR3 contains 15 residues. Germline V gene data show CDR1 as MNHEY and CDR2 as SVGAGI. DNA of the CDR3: TGTGCCAGCAGTTTTGGGTACCGCGATCCCGGGGGCTACACCTTC. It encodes CASSFGYRDPGGYTF.

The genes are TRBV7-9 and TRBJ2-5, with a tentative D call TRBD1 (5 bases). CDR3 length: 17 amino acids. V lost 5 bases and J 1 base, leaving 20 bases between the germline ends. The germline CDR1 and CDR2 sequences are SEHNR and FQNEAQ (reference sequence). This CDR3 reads CASSPKTVLPPQETQYF. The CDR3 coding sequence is TGTGCCAGCAGCCCGAAGACAGTCCTACCCCCCCAAGAGACCCAGTACTTC. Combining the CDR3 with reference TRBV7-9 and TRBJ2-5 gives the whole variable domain DTGVSQNPRHKITKRGQNVTFRCDPISEHNRLYWYRQTLGQGPEFLTYFQNEAQLEKSRLLSDRFSAERPKGSFSTLEIQRTEQGDSAMYLCASSPKTVLPPQETQYFGPGTRLLVL.

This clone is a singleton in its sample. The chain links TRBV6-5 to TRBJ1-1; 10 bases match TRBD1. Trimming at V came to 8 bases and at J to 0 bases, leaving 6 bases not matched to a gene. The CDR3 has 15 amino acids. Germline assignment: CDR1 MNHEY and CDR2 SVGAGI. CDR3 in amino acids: CASAGTGAMNTEAFF. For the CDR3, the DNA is TGTGCCAGCGCCGGGACAGGGGCCATGAACACTGAAGCTTTCTTT.

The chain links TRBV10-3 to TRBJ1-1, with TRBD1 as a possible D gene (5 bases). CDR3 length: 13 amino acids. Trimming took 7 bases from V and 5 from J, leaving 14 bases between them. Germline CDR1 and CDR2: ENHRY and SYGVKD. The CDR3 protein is CAIIKAGFTEAFF. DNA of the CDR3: TGTGCCATCATAAAAGCAGGGTTTACTGAAGCTTTCTTT.

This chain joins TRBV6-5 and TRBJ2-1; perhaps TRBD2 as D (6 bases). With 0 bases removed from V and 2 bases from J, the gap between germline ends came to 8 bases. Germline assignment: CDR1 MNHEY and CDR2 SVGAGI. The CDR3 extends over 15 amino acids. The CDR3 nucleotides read TGTGCCAGCAGTTACTCCCCGGGAGCCTACAATGAGCAGTTCTTC. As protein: CASSYSPGAYNEQFF.